The TCR beta chain under discussion was sequenced for a study of blood T cell repertoires in COVID-19. Study-wide context: Collection of acute and convalescent COVID-19 samples took place in the United States, Italy and Spain.

This CDR3 is 13 amino acids long. V was clipped by 4 bases and J by 5 bases, with 12 bases between them. Germline V gene sequence: CDR1 SGHRS, CDR2 YFSETQ. The method was immunoSEQ multiplex PCR; TCRdb's version includes in-frame clones alone and lacks a portion of them. The profile shows about 360,000 clones, around 90% of them singletons. The sequencing sample was made of PBMCs or T cells enriched from blood (not recorded which). The chain carries TRBV5-1 and TRBJ1-1; the D is unclear. The TCR was taken from a woman aged 40-49 years with acute COVID-19. The CDR3 bases are TGCGCCAGCAGCCGTAGACGCGGGACTGAAGCTTTCTTT. Translated: CASSRRRGTEAFF.